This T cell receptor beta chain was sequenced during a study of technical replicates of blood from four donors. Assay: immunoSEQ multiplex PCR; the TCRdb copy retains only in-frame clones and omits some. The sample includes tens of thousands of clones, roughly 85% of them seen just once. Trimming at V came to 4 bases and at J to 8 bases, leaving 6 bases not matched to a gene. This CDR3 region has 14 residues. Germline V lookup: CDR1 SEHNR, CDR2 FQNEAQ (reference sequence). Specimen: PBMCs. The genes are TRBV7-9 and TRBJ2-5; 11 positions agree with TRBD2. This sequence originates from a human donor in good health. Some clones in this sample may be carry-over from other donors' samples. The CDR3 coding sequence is TGTGCCAGCAGCTCGACTAGCGGGGATGCCACCCAGTACTTC. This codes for CASSSTSGDATQYF. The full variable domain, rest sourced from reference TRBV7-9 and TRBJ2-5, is DTGVSQNPRHKITKRGQNVTFRCDPISEHNRLYWYRQTLGQGPEFLTYFQNEAQLEKSRLLSDRFSAERPKGSFSTLEIQRTEQGDSAMYLCASSSTSGDATQYFGPGTRLLVL.